These 15 T cell receptor beta chains were all obtained from the same sample, sequenced in a study of blood T cell repertoires in COVID-19. Some clones are missing from TCRdb's copy, which holds only in-frame ones; the method was immunoSEQ multiplex PCR. This table holds 250,000 to 300,000 clones, around 81% found once. What was sequenced was peripheral blood. The receptors stem from a woman aged 55-69 years with active or convalescent COVID-19.

The chain uses TRBV5-1 and TRBJ1-3; no clear D gene. Germline assignment: CDR1 SGHRS and CDR2 YFSETQ. CDR3 length equals 15 residues. Trimming stripped 4 bases from V and 0 bases from J, with 11 bases between. This CDR3 is CASSVSDGSGNTIYF. CDR3 in DNA: TGCGCCAGCAGCGTCTCAGATGGCTCTGGAAACACCATATATTTT.

This clone was recorded at least ten times. The CDR3 bases are TGTGCCAGTAGTATGCTCGGGCTAGCGGGGGGGCCTTCCTACAATGAGCAGTTCTTC. Residues: CASSMLGLAGGPSYNEQFF. The chain has TRBV19 and TRBJ2-1; 12 bases agree with TRBD2. CDR3 length equals 19 residues. Germline V gene lookup returns CDR1 LNHDA and CDR2 SQIVND (reference sequence). Germline trimming cut 3 bases from V and 1 base from J; bases unmatched to any gene: 10.

The chain couples TRBV4-3 to TRBJ1-4; the D gene is possibly TRBD1 (6 bases). There are 14 residues in the CDR3. Per germline, CDR1 LGHNA and CDR2 YSLEER. V was pared by 0 bases and J by 7 bases, with 9 bases between. CDR3 amino acids: CASSQDYRVEKLFF. The CDR3 DNA follows: TGCGCCAGCAGCCAAGATTACAGGGTTGAAAAACTGTTTTTT.

Comment on this clone: The sample contains more than one DNA sequence encoding this CDR3. J is TRBJ1-3 and V is TRBV6-5; no clear D gene. The CDR3 runs 14 residues. The V gene's germline CDR1 is MNHEY and CDR2 SVGAGI. V was cut by 2 bases and J by 4 bases, with 9 bases left in between. CDR3 sequence: CASSYGQAGNTIYF. The CDR3 DNA reads as TGTGCCAGCAGTTACGGTCAGGCCGGAAACACCATATATTTT.

The chain joins TRBV6-1 to TRBJ2-2; TRBD1 agrees at 7 bases. The germline V gene encodes CDR1 MNHNS and CDR2 SASEGT. CDR3 size: 16 residues. V lost 4 bases to trimming and J lost 0 bases; unmatched junction nucleotides: 5. CDR3: CASSGLGQANTGELFF. CDR3 bases: TGTGCCAGCAGTGGTTTAGGACAGGCGAACACCGGGGAGCTGTTTTTT.

This chain joins TRBV9 and TRBJ2-7, with 8 bases identical to TRBD1. CDR3 size: 14 residues. CDR1 is SGDLS, CDR2 YYNGEE, per germline. The ends lost 1 base at V and 5 bases at J; junction bases unmatched: 5. CDR3 coding DNA: TGTGCCAGCAGCGTAAGAGCAGGGGGCCACGAGCAGTACTTC. This codes for CASSVRAGGHEQYF.

The chain has TRBV7-6 and TRBJ2-1; D might be TRBD2 (5 bases). V was shortened by 2 bases and J by 0 bases, with 17 bases between the two germline ends. Germline assignment: CDR1 SGHVS and CDR2 FNYEAQ. This CDR3 is 18 amino acids long. This CDR3 reads CASSLRSPRRSSYNEQFF. The CDR3 nucleotides are TGTGCCAGCAGCTTAAGGAGTCCAAGGAGGAGCTCCTACAATGAGCAGTTCTTC.

This chain links TRBV5-6 with TRBJ2-3; tentative D call: TRBD1 (7 bases). The CDR3 length is 16 residues. Trimming pared 5 bases from V and 3 bases from J, leaving 19 bases between. Looked up from germline, CDR1 is SGHDT and CDR2 is YYEEEE. The CDR3 DNA is TGTGCCAGCAGTCTCAGGGGGGACAGTCATACAGATACGCAGTATTTT. Protein: CASSLRGDSHTDTQYF.

The chain links TRBV20-1 to TRBJ1-3; tentatively, D is TRBD1 (5 bases). Trimming took off 3 bases at V and 0 bases at J, with 6 bases between the two ends. In germline, CDR1 is DFQATT, CDR2 SNEGSKA (reference sequence). The CDR3 extends over 13 amino acids. The CDR3 region has the DNA TGCAGTGCTAGTCAGGGCTCTGGAAACACCATATATTTT. This codes for CSASQGSGNTIYF.

The V gene is TRBV4-2, the J gene TRBJ2-3, with 10 bases matching TRBD2. This CDR3 has 15 residues. Germline V gene lookup returns CDR1 LGHNA and CDR2 YNFKEQ. V was clipped by 1 base and J by 4 bases; unmatched bases: 2. This CDR3 is CASSQGSGGADTQYF. CDR3 sequence (DNA): TGTGCCAGCAGCCAAGGAAGCGGGGGGGCAGATACGCAGTATTTT.

J is TRBJ1-1 and V is TRBV5-1, with D hard to call. This CDR3 has 14 amino acids. Germline-derived CDR1 and CDR2 are SGHRS and YFSETQ. V dropped 0 bases and J dropped 2 bases, with 8 bases sitting between them. As DNA, the CDR3 is TGCGCCAGCAGCTTGGAAGAGGTAAACACTGAAGCTTTCTTT. This codes for CASSLEEVNTEAFF. The full variable domain, completed using reference TRBV5-1 and TRBJ1-1, is KAGVTQTPRYLIKTRGQQVTLSCSPISGHRSVSWYQQTPGQGLQFLFEYFSETQRNKGNFPGRFSGRQFSNSRSEMNVSTLELGDSALYLCASSLEEVNTEAFFGQGTRLTVV.

This clone has more than one count but fewer than ten. J is TRBJ1-6 and V is TRBV11-2; the D gene is possibly TRBD1 (5 bases). CDR3 length: 17 residues. V shed 5 bases and J shed 8 bases, with 22 bases lying between them. In germline, CDR1 is SGHAT, CDR2 FQNNGV. CDR3: CASSEWSSSGGDSPLHF. The CDR3 DNA reads as TGTGCCAGCAGCGAATGGTCGTCATCTGGGGGGGATTCACCCCTCCACTTT.

The gene calls are TRBV7-2 and TRBJ1-5; tentatively, D is TRBD1 (5 bases). The CDR3 has 15 residues. CDR1 SGHTA and CDR2 FQGNSA come from the germline V gene. Trimming stripped 7 bases from V and 0 bases from J, with 13 bases between. The CDR3, as DNA: TGTGCCAGCAAATCCCCCGGGGGTAGCAATCAGCCCCAGCATTTT. It specifies CASKSPGGSNQPQHF. The full variable domain, its missing parts supplied by reference TRBV7-2 and TRBJ1-5, is GAGVSQSPSNKVTEKGKDVELRCDPISGHTALYWYRQSLGQGLEFLIYFQGNSAPDKSGLPSDRFSAERTGGSVSTLTIQRTQQEDSAVYLCASKSPGGSNQPQHFGDGTRLSIL.

The rearrangement links TRBV7-8 to TRBJ1-4; 7 bases are shared with TRBD1. The CDR3 is 17 amino acids. Germline V gene sequence: CDR1 SGHVS, CDR2 FQNEAQ. The junction had 15 bases not matched to a gene; V was cut back by 4 bases and J by 7 bases. In DNA form, the CDR3 reads TGTGCCAGCAGCTCCCCCAGCCCGACAGGGCTGGCTGAAAAACTGTTTTTT. Its protein product is CASSSPSPTGLAEKLFF.

This clone came up a few times. The chain recombines TRBV5-6 with TRBJ2-7; 7 positions agree with TRBD1. The CDR3 consists of 14 residues. CDR1 is SGHDT, CDR2 YYEEEE, per germline. J gave up 3 bases and V 0 bases, and 3 bases lay outside the gene matches. The CDR3 DNA reads as TGTGCCAGCAGCTTGGACCCAGGGGGCTACGAGCAGTACTTC. Encoded protein: CASSLDPGGYEQYF.